Listed below are T cell receptor beta chains from one sample, sequenced in a study of radiation and T cells in renal cell carcinoma. Libraries were prepared by immunoSEQ multiplex PCR; TCRdb keeps only in-frame clonotypes and omits some of them. The sample yields 95,000 or so clones, around 88% seen once. Sequenced here: blood, sampled from a patient whose treatment included radiotherapy and nephrectomy. The source of these receptors is a man aged 50-59 years with renal cell carcinoma. Each CDR3 is given with its conserved first and last residue. A D gene is named only where the DNA matches it firmly. Some rows mark clone size as missing; the rest say once, few, many or name a class of expanded clone.

J gene	CDR3 length	D gene	V gene	clone size	CDR3 protein	CDR3 DNA
TRBJ1-1	15	-	TRBV5-1	-	CASSPSGHPSTEAFF	TGCGCCAGCAGCCCCTCGGGACATCCCAGCACTGAAGCTTTCTTT
TRBJ2-5	16	TRBD2	TRBV7-6	once	CASSLGLAGAGETQYF	TGTGCCAGCAGCTTAGGGCTAGCGGGAGCGGGGGAGACCCAGTACTTC
TRBJ2-1	15	TRBD1	TRBV19	-	CASSKGQGPYNEQFF	TGTGCCAGTAGTAAGGGACAGGGTCCCTACAATGAGCAGTTCTTC
TRBJ2-7	16	-	TRBV7-8	-	CASSSQGVTLSYEQYF	TGTGCCAGCAGCTCCCAGGGAGTAACCCTCTCCTACGAGCAGTACTTC
TRBJ1-5	15	-	TRBV10-3	-	CAISESTGSNQPQHF	TGTGCCATCAGTGAGTCGACAGGAAGCAATCAGCCCCAGCATTTT
TRBJ1-2	14	-	TRBV30	-	CAWSVVVRNAGYTF	TGTGCCTGGAGTGTAGTGGTCAGAAACGCTGGCTACACCTTC
TRBJ2-2	16	-	TRBV7-9	-	CASSFARTSNTGELFF	TGTGCCAGCAGCTTCGCTAGGACGTCTAACACCGGGGAGCTGTTTTTT
TRBJ2-5	16	TRBD2	TRBV28	-	CASSLLGRDGQGTQYF	TGTGCCAGCAGTTTACTGGGGAGGGACGGGCAGGGGACCCAGTACTTC
TRBJ2-3	16	TRBD2	TRBV7-9	-	CASSFSKGRAGDTQYF	TGTGCCAGCAGCTTCAGTAAGGGGAGGGCCGGAGATACGCAGTATTTT
TRBJ1-6	14	TRBD1	TRBV6-5	-	CASSYEGANSPLHF	TGTGCCAGCAGTTACGAGGGGGCGAATTCACCCCTCCACTTT
TRBJ2-2	16	-	TRBV23-1	-	CASSGWGGIFTGELFF	TGCGCCAGCAGTGGGTGGGGCGGGATCTTCACCGGGGAGCTGTTTTTT
TRBJ2-2	13	-	TRBV30	-	CAWSVPNTGELFF	TGTGCCTGGAGTGTTCCGAACACCGGGGAGCTGTTTTTT
TRBJ2-7	14	TRBD1	TRBV19	-	CASSPGTGKLEQYF	TGTGCCAGTAGTCCCGGGACAGGGAAGCTCGAGCAGTACTTC
TRBJ2-1	16	TRBD2	TRBV30	-	CAWSLLAGDAYNEQFF	TGTGCCTGGAGCCTCCTAGCGGGAGACGCCTACAATGAGCAGTTCTTC
TRBJ2-1	13	-	TRBV14	-	CASSPYTENEQFF	TGTGCCAGCAGCCCCTATACCGAGAATGAGCAGTTCTTC
TRBJ2-1	15	-	TRBV10-2	-	CASSERIPSYNEQFF	TGCGCCAGCAGTGAGAGGATCCCTTCCTACAATGAGCAGTTCTTC
TRBJ2-7	12	-	TRBV28	once	CASSDTGYEQYF	TGTGCCAGCAGTGATACAGGCTACGAGCAGTACTTC
TRBJ2-7	13	-	TRBV10-3	-	CAISVGREYEQYF	TGTGCCATCAGTGTGGGCAGGGAGTACGAGCAGTACTTC
TRBJ2-7	16	TRBD2	TRBV27	-	CASSLGGTSGSYEQYF	TGTGCCAGCAGTTTAGGTGGGACTAGCGGGAGTTACGAGCAGTACTTC
TRBJ2-7	14	-	TRBV6-5	-	CASSYSGWQVEQYF	TGTGCCAGCAGTTACTCGGGCTGGCAGGTCGAGCAGTACTTC
TRBJ2-6	15	-	TRBV30	once	CACQGSISGANVLTF	TGTGCCTGCCAGGGCAGTATTTCTGGGGCCAACGTCCTGACTTTC
TRBJ2-1	19	TRBD2	TRBV28	-	CASSSPTSGRAVYSDEQFF	TGTGCCAGCAGTTCCCCCACTAGCGGGAGGGCGGTATATTCTGATGAGCAGTTCTTC
TRBJ2-1	13	-	TRBV10-3	-	CAIRDSPYNEQFF	TGTGCCATCAGGGACAGTCCCTACAATGAGCAGTTCTTC